What follows describes a single T cell receptor (beta chain). The CDR3 covers 11 residues. V was cut by 8 bases and J by 10 bases, with 11 bases left in between. In germline, CDR1 is LNHDA, CDR2 SQIVND (reference sequence). The data stem from a study of blood T cell repertoires in COVID-19. Whole-study context: The United States, Italy and Spain supplied acute and convalescent COVID-19 samples. T cells, B-cell-depleted T cells, or PBMCs provided the cDNA or gDNA that served as material.

The data were produced by immunoSEQ multiplex PCR, yet TCRdb's version contains in-frame clones alone and is incomplete. In the table there are about 230,000 clones, 65% to 90% of which are singletons. Sequenced input: peripheral blood. This chain joins TRBV19 and TRBJ1-4; D is perhaps TRBD1 (5 bases). This sequence originates from a man aged 50-59 years with COVID-19, enrolled during active disease. The CDR3 DNA follows: TGTGCCAGTGGAGGGGTAGGAAAACTGTTTTTT. Protein product: CASGGVGKLFF.